These T cell receptor beta chains were read from a single sample in a study of cytomegalovirus exposure and HLA in healthy donors. Some clones are missing from TCRdb's copy, which holds only in-frame ones; the method was immunoSEQ multiplex PCR. The repertoire holds around 150,000 clones, approximately 91% seen once, with around 3.4% in the top ten. Material for sequencing was PBMCs. The receptors were sampled from a woman under 30 in good health and CMV-seropositive. Each CDR3 is given with its conserved first and last residue. D genes are given only for firm matches. Where a row states a size, it is once, few, many or the class of an expanded clone; other rows omit it.

clone_size,v_call,d_call,j_call,cdr3_aa,cdr3_nt
few,TRBV21-1,-,TRBJ1-2,CASSQDRDYGYTF,TGTGCCAGCAGCCAGGACAGGGACTATGGCTACACCTTC
-,TRBV7-3,-,TRBJ2-7,CASSLQGGGSYEQYF,TGTGCCAGCAGCTTACAGGGGGGCGGCTCCTACGAGCAGTACTTC
-,TRBV28,TRBD1,TRBJ1-2,CASTPTGEHGYGYTF,TGTGCCAGCACTCCGACAGGGGAGCACGGCTATGGCTACACCTTC
-,TRBV29-1,TRBD1,TRBJ1-5,CSAGGGSNQPQHF,TGCAGCGCAGGGGGCGGGAGCAATCAGCCCCAGCATTTT
few,TRBV5-6,-,TRBJ2-3,CASSFTILTGSTDTQYF,TGTGCCAGCAGCTTCACTATACTGACTGGTAGCACAGATACGCAGTATTTT
-,TRBV12-5,-,TRBJ1-5,CASGSSGGANQPQHF,TGTGCTAGTGGCTCTTCGGGGGGCGCGAATCAGCCCCAGCATTTT
-,TRBV5-5,TRBD1,TRBJ1-5,CASSTRDRAPGQPQHF,TGTGCCAGCAGCACCCGGGACAGGGCCCCTGGACAGCCCCAGCATTTT
-,TRBV6-1,-,TRBJ1-2,CASSGGGGGYTF,TGTGCCAGCAGTGGAGGAGGTGGTGGCTACACCTTC
-,TRBV19,TRBD1,TRBJ2-7,CASRPGQGQSYEQYF,TGTGCCAGTAGGCCGGGACAGGGCCAATCCTACGAGCAGTACTTC
-,TRBV6-5,-,TRBJ1-4,CASSRGTVNEKLFF,TGTGCCAGCAGCCGCGGGACGGTTAATGAAAAACTGTTTTTT
once,TRBV2,TRBD1,TRBJ2-7,CASRDRGAPYEQYF,TGTGCCAGCAGGGACAGGGGAGCTCCCTACGAGCAGTACTTC
-,TRBV27,-,TRBJ1-1,CASRMTDLNTEAFF,TGTGCCAGCAGGATGACAGACCTGAACACTGAAGCTTTCTTT
-,TRBV6-5,-,TRBJ1-1,CASSYVRSYTEAFF,TGTGCCAGCAGTTACGTTAGGAGTTACACTGAAGCTTTCTTT
-,TRBV10-3,TRBD2,TRBJ2-1,CAISESSGSSYNEQFF,TGTGCCATCAGTGAGAGTAGCGGGAGCTCCTACAATGAGCAGTTCTTC
-,TRBV5-5,-,TRBJ1-1,CASSLGEGTEAFF,TGTGCCAGCAGCTTAGGGGAGGGCACTGAAGCTTTCTTT
-,TRBV19,TRBD2,TRBJ2-7,CASSDRASGTYEQYF,TGTGCCAGTAGTGATAGGGCTAGCGGAACCTACGAGCAGTACTTC
-,TRBV5-8,-,TRBJ2-3,CASSRTRLTDTQYF,TGTGCCAGCAGCCGGACACGGCTCACAGATACGCAGTATTTT
once,TRBV5-1,TRBD2,TRBJ2-3,CASSFGLATDTQYF,TGCGCCAGCAGCTTTGGACTAGCCACAGATACGCAGTATTTT
once,TRBV11-3,TRBD2,TRBJ2-2,CASSLRAGVGELFF,TGTGCCAGCAGCTTAAGAGCGGGAGTGGGGGAGCTGTTTTTT
-,TRBV12-5,-,TRBJ2-6,CASGLGLTGANVLTF,TGTGCTAGTGGTTTGGGCCTAACTGGGGCCAACGTCCTGACTTTC
-,TRBV2,-,TRBJ2-6,CASPSEATSGANVLTF,TGTGCCAGCCCAAGTGAGGCGACCTCTGGGGCCAACGTCCTGACTTTC
-,TRBV11-3,-,TRBJ2-3,CASSFGDTQYF,TGTGCCAGCAGCTTCGGGGATACGCAGTATTTT
-,TRBV27,-,TRBJ2-1,CASSLTGFNEQFF,TGTGCCAGCAGTTTAACAGGGTTCAATGAGCAGTTCTTC
-,TRBV11-3,TRBD2,TRBJ2-5,CASSLAAGGRETQYF,TGTGCCAGCAGCTTAGCCGCGGGAGGGCGGGAGACCCAGTACTTC
few,TRBV2,-,TRBJ1-1,CASSASGDMNTEAFF,TGTGCCAGCAGCGCCTCGGGGGATATGAACACTGAAGCTTTCTTT
-,TRBV28,TRBD2,TRBJ2-1,CASSQGLAGVGEKNEQFF,TGTGCCAGCAGCCAGGGACTAGCGGGAGTGGGGGAAAAAAATGAGCAGTTCTTC
-,TRBV28,-,TRBJ1-5,CASSLGGRGNQPQHF,TGTGCCAGCAGTTTGGGGGGGCGCGGGAATCAGCCCCAGCATTTT